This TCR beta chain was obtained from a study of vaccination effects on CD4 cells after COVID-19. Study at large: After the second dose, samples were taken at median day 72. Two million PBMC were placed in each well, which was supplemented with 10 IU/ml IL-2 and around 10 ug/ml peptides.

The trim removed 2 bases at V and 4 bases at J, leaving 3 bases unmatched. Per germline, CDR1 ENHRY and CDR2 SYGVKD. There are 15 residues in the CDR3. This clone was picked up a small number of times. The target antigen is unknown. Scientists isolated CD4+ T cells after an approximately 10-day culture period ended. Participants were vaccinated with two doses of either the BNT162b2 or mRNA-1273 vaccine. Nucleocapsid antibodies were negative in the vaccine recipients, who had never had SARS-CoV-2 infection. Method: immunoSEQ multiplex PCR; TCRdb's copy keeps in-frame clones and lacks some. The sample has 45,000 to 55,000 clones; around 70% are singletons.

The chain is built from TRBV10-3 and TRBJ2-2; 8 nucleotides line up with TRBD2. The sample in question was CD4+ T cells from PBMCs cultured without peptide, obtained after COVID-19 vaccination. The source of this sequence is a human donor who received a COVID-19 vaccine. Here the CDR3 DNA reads TGTGCCATCAGTGAGGGACTAGCTTTCACCGGGGAGCTGTTTTTT. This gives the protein CAISEGLAFTGELFF.